Listed below are T cell receptor beta chains from one sample, sequenced in a study of monozygotic twins with inflammatory bowel disease. One entry per CDR3 protein, without DNA, is what TCRdb gives after re-calling the 5' RACE reads. Recorded for this sample: about 160,000 distinct CDR3 sequences. Sequenced sample: blood. The receptors here all came from a human donor with ulcerative colitis or Crohn's disease, or a healthy co-twin of an affected twin (not recorded which). Both conserved end residues are part of each CDR3.

v_gene: TRBV4-2; j_gene: TRBJ2-1; CDR3aa: CASRGGNEQFF
v_gene: TRBV12-3/TRBV12-4; j_gene: TRBJ1-1; CDR3aa: CASSFWGRAEAFF
v_gene: TRBV12-5; j_gene: TRBJ2-5; CDR3aa: CASGSPGPSGETQYF
v_gene: TRBV7-3; j_gene: TRBJ2-2; CDR3aa: CASSLLGRQGKAGELFF
v_gene: TRBV5-6; j_gene: TRBJ1-3; CDR3aa: CASSPRAAGNTIYF
v_gene: TRBV4-2; j_gene: TRBJ1-2; CDR3aa: CASSQETAVNYGYTF
v_gene: TRBV6-5; j_gene: TRBJ1-6; CDR3aa: CASSNTGGVMNSPLHF
v_gene: TRBV11-3; j_gene: TRBJ2-3; CDR3aa: CASSPSRADTQYF
v_gene: TRBV28; j_gene: TRBJ2-3; CDR3aa: CASSSKELELRGEDTQYF
v_gene: TRBV27; j_gene: TRBJ1-1; CDR3aa: CASSLFAGDTEAFF
v_gene: TRBV6-5; j_gene: TRBJ2-3; CDR3aa: CASSWTSGGADTQYF
v_gene: TRBV12-3/TRBV12-4; j_gene: TRBJ2-2; CDR3aa: CASSFSPGHSTGELFF
v_gene: TRBV27; j_gene: TRBJ2-1; CDR3aa: CASEGRGRAGNEQFF
v_gene: TRBV19; j_gene: TRBJ1-5; CDR3aa: CASRPGVRPQPQHF
v_gene: TRBV5-6; j_gene: TRBJ1-2; CDR3aa: CASSLGSGNYGYTF
v_gene: TRBV7-9; j_gene: TRBJ2-7; CDR3aa: CASSLMREQYF
v_gene: TRBV5-6; j_gene: TRBJ1-1; CDR3aa: CASSSPGRANTEAFF
v_gene: TRBV20-1; j_gene: TRBJ1-3; CDR3aa: CSARDSTGNTIYF
v_gene: TRBV10-3; j_gene: TRBJ2-5; CDR3aa: CAISDRLAVQETQYF
v_gene: TRBV20-1; j_gene: TRBJ1-5; CDR3aa: CSALTGGAHQPQHF
v_gene: TRBV15; j_gene: TRBJ2-3; CDR3aa: CATSRGLGPISTDTQYF
v_gene: TRBV3-1; j_gene: TRBJ1-4; CDR3aa: CASSLSGGGREKLFF
v_gene: TRBV5-6; j_gene: TRBJ2-7; CDR3aa: CASSYRDSPYEQYF
v_gene: TRBV19; j_gene: TRBJ2-5; CDR3aa: CASSLRQYTKTQYF
v_gene: TRBV29-1; j_gene: TRBJ2-3; CDR3aa: CSVGSGRGADTQYF
v_gene: TRBV12-5; j_gene: TRBJ1-5; CDR3aa: CASGDFSNQPQHF
v_gene: TRBV20-1; j_gene: TRBJ2-7; CDR3aa: CSAREIRDRQYF
v_gene: TRBV5-5; j_gene: TRBJ2-1; CDR3aa: CASSLKSSGFLNEQFF
v_gene: TRBV7-9; j_gene: TRBJ2-7; CDR3aa: CASSPGTGYTYEQYF
v_gene: TRBV28; j_gene: TRBJ2-3; CDR3aa: CASSPPGGRKDTQYF
v_gene: TRBV27; j_gene: TRBJ1-2; CDR3aa: CASSNSNDRAYGYTF
v_gene: TRBV12-3/TRBV12-4; j_gene: TRBJ2-5; CDR3aa: CASSSRGGRLEWETQYF
v_gene: TRBV27; j_gene: TRBJ2-1; CDR3aa: CASSFRFGTVNEQFF
v_gene: TRBV7-2; j_gene: TRBJ2-5; CDR3aa: CASSIFRVYQETQYF
v_gene: TRBV12-3/TRBV12-4; j_gene: TRBJ2-1; CDR3aa: CASSLTGGPYNEQFF